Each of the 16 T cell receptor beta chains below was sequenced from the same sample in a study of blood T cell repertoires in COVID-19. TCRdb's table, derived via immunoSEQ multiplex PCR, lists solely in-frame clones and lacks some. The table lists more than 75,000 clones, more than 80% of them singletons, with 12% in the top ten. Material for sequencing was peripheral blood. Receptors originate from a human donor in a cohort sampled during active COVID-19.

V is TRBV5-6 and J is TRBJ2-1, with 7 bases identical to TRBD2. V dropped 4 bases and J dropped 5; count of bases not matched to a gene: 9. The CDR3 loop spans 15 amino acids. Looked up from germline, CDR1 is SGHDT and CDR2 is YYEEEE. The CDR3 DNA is TGTGCCAGCAGCGTATGGACTAGTGGCCACAATGAGCAGTTCTTC. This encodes CASSVWTSGHNEQFF.

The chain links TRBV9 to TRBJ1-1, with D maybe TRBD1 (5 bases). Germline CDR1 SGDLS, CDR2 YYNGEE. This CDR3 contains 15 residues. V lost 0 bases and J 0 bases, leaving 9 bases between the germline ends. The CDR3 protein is CASSVGGHLNTEAFF. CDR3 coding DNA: TGTGCCAGCAGCGTAGGCGGACACCTGAACACTGAAGCTTTCTTT.

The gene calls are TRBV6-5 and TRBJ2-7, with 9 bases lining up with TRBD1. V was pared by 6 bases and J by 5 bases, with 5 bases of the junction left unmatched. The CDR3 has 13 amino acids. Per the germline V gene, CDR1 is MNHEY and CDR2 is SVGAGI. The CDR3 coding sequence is TGTGCCAGCAGCAGGGGGGACAGGGACGAGCAGTACTTC. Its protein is CASSRGDRDEQYF.

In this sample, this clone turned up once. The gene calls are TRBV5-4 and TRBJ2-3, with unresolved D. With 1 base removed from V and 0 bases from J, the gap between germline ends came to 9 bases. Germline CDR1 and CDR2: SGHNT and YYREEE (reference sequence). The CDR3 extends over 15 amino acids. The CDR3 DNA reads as TGTGCCAGCAGCTTGTTAGCACTTAGCACAGATACGCAGTATTTT. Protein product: CASSLLALSTDTQYF.

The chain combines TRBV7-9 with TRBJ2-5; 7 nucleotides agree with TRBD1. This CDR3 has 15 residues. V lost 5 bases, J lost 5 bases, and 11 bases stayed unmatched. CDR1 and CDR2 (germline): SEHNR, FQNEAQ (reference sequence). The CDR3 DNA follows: TGTGCCAGCAGCCCCCAAACAGGGGTCGGGGAGACCCAGTACTTC. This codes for CASSPQTGVGETQYF. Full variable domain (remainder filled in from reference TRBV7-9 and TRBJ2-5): DTGVSQNPRHKITKRGQNVTFRCDPISEHNRLYWYRQTLGQGPEFLTYFQNEAQLEKSRLLSDRFSAERPKGSFSTLEIQRTEQGDSAMYLCASSPQTGVGETQYFGPGTRLLVL.

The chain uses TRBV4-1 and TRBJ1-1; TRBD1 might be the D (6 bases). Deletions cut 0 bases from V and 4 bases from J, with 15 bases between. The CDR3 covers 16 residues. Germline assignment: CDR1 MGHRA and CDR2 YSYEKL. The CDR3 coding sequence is TGCGCCAGCAGCCAAGAAGGGGGGGCTGTCGGCACTGAAGCTTTCTTT. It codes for CASSQEGGAVGTEAFF.

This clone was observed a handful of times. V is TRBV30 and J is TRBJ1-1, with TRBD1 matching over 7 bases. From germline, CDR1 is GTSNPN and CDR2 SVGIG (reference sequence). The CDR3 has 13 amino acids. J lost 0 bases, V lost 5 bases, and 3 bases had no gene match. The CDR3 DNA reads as TGTGCCTGGGCTGGACAGGTGAACACTGAAGCTTTCTTT. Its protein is CAWAGQVNTEAFF.

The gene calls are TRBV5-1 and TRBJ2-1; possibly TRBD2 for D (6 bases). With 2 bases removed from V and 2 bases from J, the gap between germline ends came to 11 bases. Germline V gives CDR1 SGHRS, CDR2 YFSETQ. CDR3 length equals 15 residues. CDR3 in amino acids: CASSFIAGPYNEQFF. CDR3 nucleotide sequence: TGCGCCAGCAGCTTTATTGCGGGACCCTACAATGAGCAGTTCTTC.

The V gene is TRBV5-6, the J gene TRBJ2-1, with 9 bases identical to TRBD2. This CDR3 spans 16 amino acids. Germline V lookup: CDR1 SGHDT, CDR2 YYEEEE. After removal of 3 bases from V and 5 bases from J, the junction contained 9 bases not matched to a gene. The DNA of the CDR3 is TGTGCCAGCAGCTCCACAGGGCGGGGGGGAGACAATGAGCAGTTCTTC. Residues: CASSSTGRGGDNEQFF.

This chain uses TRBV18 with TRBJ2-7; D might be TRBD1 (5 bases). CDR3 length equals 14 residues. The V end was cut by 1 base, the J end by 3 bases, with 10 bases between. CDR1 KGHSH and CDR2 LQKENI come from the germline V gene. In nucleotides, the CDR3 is TGTGCCAGCTCACCACTGGACACCAACTACGAGCAGTACTTC. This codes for CASSPLDTNYEQYF.

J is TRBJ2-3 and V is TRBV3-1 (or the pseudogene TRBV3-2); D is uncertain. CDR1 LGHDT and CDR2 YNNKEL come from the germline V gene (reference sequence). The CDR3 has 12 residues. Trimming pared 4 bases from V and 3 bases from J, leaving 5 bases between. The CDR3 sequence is CASSRRTDTQYF. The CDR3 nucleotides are TGTGCCAGCAGCCGCAGAACAGATACGCAGTATTTT.

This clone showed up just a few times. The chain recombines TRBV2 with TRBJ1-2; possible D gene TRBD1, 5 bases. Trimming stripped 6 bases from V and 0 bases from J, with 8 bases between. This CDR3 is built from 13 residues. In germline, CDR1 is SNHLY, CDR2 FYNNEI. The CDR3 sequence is CASREGPNYGYTF. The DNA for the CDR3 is TGTGCCAGCAGGGAGGGACCTAACTATGGCTACACCTTC. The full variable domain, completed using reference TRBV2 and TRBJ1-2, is EPEVTQTPSHQVTQMGQEVILRCVPISNHLYFYWYRQILGQKVEFLVSFYNNEISEKSEIFDDQFSVERPDGSNFTLKIRSTKLEDSAMYFCASREGPNYGYTFGSGTRLTVV.

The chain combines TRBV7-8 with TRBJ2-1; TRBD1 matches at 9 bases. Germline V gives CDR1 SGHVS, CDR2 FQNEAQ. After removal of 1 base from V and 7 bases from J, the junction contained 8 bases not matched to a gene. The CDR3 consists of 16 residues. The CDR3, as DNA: TGTGCCAGCAGCTTAGGTAACAGGGGGCGAAATAATGAGCAGTTCTTC. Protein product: CASSLGNRGRNNEQFF.

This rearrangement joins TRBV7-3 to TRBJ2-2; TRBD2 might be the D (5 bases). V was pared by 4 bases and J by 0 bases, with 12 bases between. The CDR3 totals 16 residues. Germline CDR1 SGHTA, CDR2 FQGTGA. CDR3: CASSSHQAANTGELFF. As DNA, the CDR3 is TGTGCCAGCAGCTCCCATCAAGCGGCGAACACCGGGGAGCTGTTTTTT.

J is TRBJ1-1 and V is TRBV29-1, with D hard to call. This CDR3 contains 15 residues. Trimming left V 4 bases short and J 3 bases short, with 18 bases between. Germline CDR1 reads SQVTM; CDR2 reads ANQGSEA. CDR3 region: CSVVGGPQLDTEAFF. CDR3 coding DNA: TGCAGCGTTGTGGGAGGGCCCCAATTGGACACTGAAGCTTTCTTT.

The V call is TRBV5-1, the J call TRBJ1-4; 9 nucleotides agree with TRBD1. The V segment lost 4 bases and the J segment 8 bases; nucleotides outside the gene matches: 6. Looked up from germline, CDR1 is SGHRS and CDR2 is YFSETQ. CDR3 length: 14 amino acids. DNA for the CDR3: TGCGCCAGCAGCCTACAGGGGGCAGAGGAAAAACTGTTTTTT. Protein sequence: CASSLQGAEEKLFF.